These T cell receptor beta chains were read from a single sample in a study of CD8 T cells in Susac syndrome. TCRdb re-called the immunoSEQ multiplex PCR reads with MiXCR, one entry per CDR3 protein. The sample consists of some 450,000 distinct CDR3 sequences, approximately 89% of them appearing once. The sample consisted of CD8+ T cells from PBMCs. The source is a human donor with multiple sclerosis. Both conserved end residues are part of each CDR3. The order of the fields is CDR3 protein, CDR3 DNA, D gene, V gene, CDR3 length, clone size, J gene. A D gene is named only where the DNA matches it firmly. The size of a clone is reported for some rows only, either as once, few or many, or as a class for expanded clones.

CASSATPRDSLSYEQYF | TGTGCCAGCAGTGCCACCCCCAGGGATTCCCTATCCTACGAGCAGTACTTC | . | TRBV27 | 17 | . | TRBJ2-7
CASSEYWSPETQYF | TGTGCCAGCAGTGAATACTGGTCCCCGGAGACCCAGTACTTC | . | TRBV25-1 | 14 | . | TRBJ2-5
CASSLGDYNEQFF | TGTGCCAGCAGCTTAGGGGATTACAATGAGCAGTTCTTC | . | TRBV13 | 13 | . | TRBJ2-1
CASSQDPPVNTGELFF | TGCGCCAGCAGCCAAGATCCCCCAGTTAACACCGGGGAGCTGTTTTTT | . | TRBV4-1 | 16 | . | TRBJ2-2
CSVDQERRLQFF | TGCAGCGTTGACCAAGAGCGGAGATTACAGTTCTTC | . | TRBV29-1 | 12 | once | TRBJ2-1
CASSLTFPEQYF | TGTGCCAGCAGCTTAACGTTTCCCGAGCAGTACTTC | . | TRBV7-8 | 12 | . | TRBJ2-7
CATSTTYNSHTDTQYF | TGTGCCACCAGCACGACGTACAACAGCCACACAGATACGCAGTATTTT | . | TRBV15 | 16 | . | TRBJ2-3
CASSELTGTGVDEQFF | TGTGCCAGCAGTGAACTGACCGGGACAGGGGTGGATGAGCAGTTCTTC | TRBD1 | TRBV6-1 | 16 | . | TRBJ2-1
CASSLGLVEQQSYGYTF | TGTGCCAGCAGCTTAGGGCTTGTTGAACAGCAAAGCTATGGCTACACCTTC | . | TRBV7-2 | 17 | . | TRBJ1-2
CASTQGTAYNEQFF | TGTGCCAGCACCCAAGGGACAGCCTACAATGAGCAGTTCTTC | TRBD1 | TRBV27 | 14 | . | TRBJ2-1
CAWSVGGANTGELFF | TGTGCCTGGAGTGTGGGGGGGGCTAACACCGGGGAGCTGTTTTTT | . | TRBV30 | 15 | . | TRBJ2-2
CSVEEATEWFNF | TGCAGCGTTGAAGAGGCGACGGAGTGGTTCAACTTT | . | TRBV29-1 | 12 | once | TRBJ1-1
CASSLREAALGAETQYF | TGCGCCAGCAGCTTACGAGAGGCGGCATTGGGAGCAGAGACCCAGTACTTC | . | TRBV5-1 | 17 | . | TRBJ2-5
CASSFRFTDTQYF | TGTGCCAGCAGTTTTCGGTTCACAGATACGCAGTATTTT | . | TRBV27 | 13 | . | TRBJ2-3
CASGGQGNTGELFF | TGTGCCAGCGGTGGACAGGGGAACACCGGGGAGCTGTTTTTT | TRBD1 | TRBV6-4 | 14 | few | TRBJ2-2
CASSLDFEAGGGNEQYF | TGTGCCAGCAGCTTAGACTTTGAAGCGGGAGGAGGAAACGAGCAGTACTTC | TRBD2 | TRBV7-9 | 17 | . | TRBJ2-7
CASSETGYYTEAFF | TGTGCCAGCAGTGAAACAGGGTACTACACTGAAGCTTTCTTT | . | TRBV25-1 | 14 | . | TRBJ1-1
CASSLDSNSNQPQHF | TGTGCCAGCAGTCTCGACAGCAATAGCAATCAGCCCCAGCATTTT | . | TRBV6-2/TRBV6-3 | 15 | . | TRBJ1-5
CASSPLDTLIYEQYF | TGTGCCAGCAGTCCCTTGGACACATTGATTTACGAGCAGTACTTC | . | TRBV27 | 15 | . | TRBJ2-7
CSVGGQGGYGYTF | TGCAGCGTAGGCGGACAGGGAGGCTATGGCTACACCTTC | TRBD1 | TRBV29-1 | 13 | . | TRBJ1-2
CASSRQGLAGGTYNEQFF | TGTGCCAGCAGCCGGCAGGGACTAGCGGGAGGGACTTACAATGAGCAGTTCTTC | TRBD2 | TRBV7-6 | 18 | . | TRBJ2-1
CASSEGQGALGTEAFF | TGCGCCAGCAGCGAAGGACAGGGGGCCCTGGGCACTGAAGCTTTCTTT | TRBD1 | TRBV5-1 | 16 | . | TRBJ1-1
CASSSPGLAGGGTGELFF | TGTGCCAGCAGCTCTCCGGGACTAGCGGGAGGAGGCACCGGGGAGCTGTTTTTT | TRBD2 | TRBV7-9 | 18 | . | TRBJ2-2
CSVEDASGSEQYF | TGCAGCGTTGAAGACGCTAGCGGGAGCGAGCAGTACTTC | TRBD2 | TRBV29-1 | 13 | once | TRBJ2-7
CASSLGSFGYEQYF | TGTGCCAGCAGTCTCGGTAGTTTTGGCTACGAGCAGTACTTC | . | TRBV2 | 14 | . | TRBJ2-7